The rows below give T cell receptor beta chains drawn from one sample of a study of beta chain features in type 1 diabetes. TCRdb keeps only in-frame clones here, not all; method: immunoSEQ multiplex PCR. The table lists 450,000 to 600,000 clones, around 28% of them singletons. The sample was naive CD4+ T cells from blood. The source of these receptors is a man younger than 30 in good health. CDR3s include the opening cysteine and the closing phenylalanine or tryptophan. D genes are given only for firm matches. Clone size is shown for a subset of rows, as once, few, many or a class of expanded clone.

- TRBJ2-2 TRBV9 - CASSVSSGDTGELFF TGTGCCAGCAGCGTATCTTCAGGGGACACCGGGGAGCTGTTTTTT
- TRBJ2-1 TRBV15 - CATRPGISYNEQFF TGTGCCACCCGTCCAGGGATCTCCTACAATGAGCAGTTCTTC
- TRBJ2-7 TRBV30 - CAYRPDIHYEQYF TGTGCCTACCGCCCCGACATTCACTACGAGCAGTACTTC
- TRBJ2-1 TRBV18 - CASSPVPGLQFF TGTGCCAGCTCACCCGTACCGGGTCTCCAGTTCTTC
- TRBJ2-2 TRBV9 few CASSVEVARTGELFF TGTGCCAGCAGCGTAGAGGTCGCGAGGACCGGGGAGCTGTTTTTT
- TRBJ2-7 TRBV6-1 - CASSEWGRIYEQYF TGTGCCAGCAGTGAATGGGGCAGAATCTACGAGCAGTACTTC
- TRBJ1-1 TRBV29-1 few CSVSTMTEAFF TGCAGCGTTAGCACCATGACTGAAGCTTTCTTT
- TRBJ2-2 TRBV27 few CASSLLQNTGELFF TGTGCCAGCAGTTTATTACAGAACACCGGGGAGCTGTTTTTT
- TRBJ2-7 TRBV30 - CAWSSGTYEQYF TGTGCCTGGAGTTCAGGGACCTACGAGCAGTACTTC
- TRBJ1-4 TRBV4-3 few CASSQRATNEKLFF TGCGCCAGCAGCCAGCGCGCAACTAATGAAAAACTGTTTTTT
TRBD1 TRBJ2-6 TRBV9 - CASSARTGAGSGANVLTF TGTGCCAGCAGCGCCCGGACAGGGGCGGGTTCTGGGGCCAACGTCCTGACTTTC
- TRBJ2-7 TRBV5-1 - CASSPRTETYEQYF TGCGCCAGCAGCCCGCGGACAGAGACCTACGAGCAGTACTTC
- TRBJ2-3 TRBV5-4 few CASSLKSGTDTQYF TGTGCCAGCAGCTTGAAATCTGGCACAGATACGCAGTATTTT
- TRBJ2-2 TRBV30 - CAWSDRADGELFF TGTGCCTGGAGTGATAGGGCGGACGGGGAGCTGTTTTTT
TRBD2 TRBJ2-7 TRBV4-1 few CASSQERSGREYF TGCGCCAGCAGCCAAGAAAGGAGCGGGAGAGAGTACTTC
- TRBJ2-2 TRBV28 - CASSHHTDTGELFF TGTGCCAGCAGCCATCATACAGACACCGGGGAGCTGTTTTTT
TRBD1 TRBJ2-5 TRBV29-1 - CSGREGTGETQYF TGCAGCGGTCGAGAGGGGACAGGGGAGACCCAGTACTTC
- TRBJ1-1 TRBV4-1 - CASSHPDVNTEAFF TGCGCCAGCAGCCACCCGGACGTAAACACTGAAGCTTTCTTT
- TRBJ1-3 TRBV7-9 - CASSLTGAGNTIYF TGTGCCAGCAGCTTAACAGGTGCTGGAAACACCATATATTTT
- TRBJ2-1 TRBV20-1 few CSARGDSFQFF TGCAGTGCAAGGGGCGATAGTTTTCAGTTCTTC
- TRBJ1-1 TRBV6-1 - CASSSYAGTEAFF TGTGCCAGCAGTTCGTACGCGGGCACTGAAGCTTTCTTT
TRBD1 TRBJ2-3 TRBV7-9 few CASSRRGQGTDTQYF TGTGCCAGCAGCCGACGGGGACAGGGAACAGATACGCAGTATTTT
TRBD1 TRBJ2-2 TRBV29-1 few CSVRQGSGELFF TGCAGCGTTAGACAGGGGAGCGGGGAGCTGTTTTTT
TRBD1 TRBJ2-5 TRBV28 few CASSPHRGETQYF TGTGCCAGCAGCCCTCACAGGGGGGAGACCCAGTACTTC
TRBD2 TRBJ2-7 TRBV27 few CATTDRYQTSGSNEQYF TGTGCCACCACGGACCGATACCAGACTAGCGGGAGCAACGAGCAGTACTTC
- TRBJ2-7 TRBV19 few CASSPARGEGDLSYEQYF TGTGCCAGTAGTCCCGCCCGCGGCGAGGGGGATTTGAGCTACGAGCAGTACTTC
- TRBJ2-7 TRBV29-1 - CSVLTYEQYF TGCAGCGTTTTAACCTACGAGCAGTACTTC
- TRBJ2-1 TRBV27 - CASSRRLGELGEQFF TGTGCCAGCAGTAGGAGACTAGGGGAGTTAGGTGAGCAGTTCTTC
TRBD2 TRBJ2-1 TRBV9 - CASSVALGRTSGNNEQFF TGTGCCAGCAGCGTAGCTTTAGGAAGGACTAGCGGTAACAATGAGCAGTTCTTC
- TRBJ1-1 TRBV6-1 - CASSGSPMGAFF TGTGCCAGCAGTGGGAGCCCTATGGGAGCTTTCTTT
TRBD2 TRBJ2-7 TRBV5-1 once CASSGLAGGPSGEQYF TGCGCCAGCAGTGGACTAGCGGGAGGACCCTCGGGGGAGCAGTACTTC
- TRBJ1-1 TRBV5-4 few CASSLSSRNTEAFF TGTGCCAGCAGCTTGTCCTCCCGGAACACTGAAGCTTTCTTT
- TRBJ2-4 TRBV29-1 - CSAKDRTKNIQYF TGCAGCGCTAAAGACAGGACCAAAAACATTCAGTACTTC
TRBD1 TRBJ1-4 TRBV29-1 - CSVEDTGGDEKLFF TGCAGCGTTGAAGATACAGGGGGAGACGAAAAACTGTTTTTT
- TRBJ2-5 TRBV6-6 few CASSYGRQETQYF TGTGCCAGCAGTTACGGCCGCCAAGAGACCCAGTACTTC
TRBD1 TRBJ1-4 TRBV10-3 few CAISDVGTGLEKLFF TGTGCCATCAGTGATGTAGGGACAGGGCTTGAAAAACTGTTTTTT
- TRBJ2-7 TRBV11-2 - CASSLDQRVPSEQYF TGTGCCAGCAGCTTAGATCAAAGGGTACCCTCCGAGCAGTACTTC
- TRBJ2-5 TRBV28 - CASSLLETQYF TGTGCCAGCAGTTTATTGGAGACCCAGTACTTC
- TRBJ2-7 TRBV10-3 few CAISGGRAYEQYF TGTGCCATCAGTGGAGGCAGAGCCTACGAGCAGTACTTC
TRBD2 TRBJ2-5 TRBV2 - CASSVASGRGETQYF TGTGCCAGCAGTGTAGCAAGCGGGAGGGGGGAGACCCAGTACTTC
- TRBJ2-7 TRBV29-1 once CSAGTRLSYGQYF TGCAGCGCTGGGACCCGCCTCTCCTACGGGCAGTACTTC
TRBD1 TRBJ2-2 TRBV29-1 - CSVWTGANTGELFF TGCAGCGTCTGGACAGGGGCGAACACCGGGGAGCTGTTTTTT
TRBD2 TRBJ2-3 TRBV5-1 - CASSLGLAESTDTQYF TGCGCCAGCAGCTTGGGACTAGCGGAGAGCACAGATACGCAGTATTTT
- TRBJ2-6 TRBV5-4 few CASSLGRDIGANVLTF TGTGCCAGCAGCTTAGGCAGGGATATTGGGGCCAACGTCCTGACTTTC
- TRBJ2-7 TRBV28 - CASSFLDLAEQYF TGTGCCAGCAGTTTTTTGGACCTAGCCGAGCAGTACTTC
- TRBJ1-5 TRBV2 few CASSEGEPQHF TGTGCCAGCAGTGAAGGGGAGCCCCAGCATTTT
TRBD2 TRBJ2-1 TRBV29-1 few CSVEFGGSVYNEQFF TGCAGCGTTGAATTCGGCGGGAGCGTCTACAATGAGCAGTTCTTC
- TRBJ2-5 TRBV7-8 - CASSLVKGETQYF TGTGCCAGCAGCTTAGTCAAGGGAGAGACCCAGTACTTC
- TRBJ2-7 TRBV20-1 few CSAALAYEQYF TGCAGTGCCGCCTTGGCCTACGAGCAGTACTTC
- TRBJ2-5 TRBV19 - CASGSQWETQYF TGTGCCAGTGGGAGCCAGTGGGAGACCCAGTACTTC
- TRBJ2-3 TRBV14 few CASSQIHVKRSTDTQYF TGTGCCAGCAGCCAGATTCATGTTAAGCGGAGCACAGATACGCAGTATTTT
TRBD2 TRBJ2-1 TRBV5-1 - CASSLVRGLAGVGPYNEQFF TGCGCCAGCAGCTTGGTCAGGGGACTAGCGGGAGTGGGCCCCTACAATGAGCAGTTCTTC
TRBD2 TRBJ2-3 TRBV4-1 - CASSQGPASGRTDTQYF TGCGCCAGCAGCCAAGGGCCTGCTAGCGGGAGAACAGATACGCAGTATTTT
- TRBJ1-5 TRBV30 - CAWRQAPDQPQHF TGTGCCTGGAGGCAGGCCCCCGATCAGCCCCAGCATTTT
- TRBJ2-1 TRBV2 - CASTPASSYNEQFF TGTGCCAGCACCCCCGCTAGCTCCTACAATGAGCAGTTCTTC
TRBD1 TRBJ2-7 TRBV4-1 few CASSQEQGAYEQYF TGCGCCAGCAGCCAGGAACAGGGGGCTTACGAGCAGTACTTC
TRBD1 TRBJ2-7 TRBV30 few CAWRTGRIYEQYF TGTGCCTGGCGGACAGGGAGGATCTACGAGCAGTACTTC
- TRBJ2-7 TRBV5-6 - CASSFTAYEQYF TGTGCCAGCAGCTTTACAGCTTACGAGCAGTACTTC
- TRBJ2-7 TRBV15 - CATSTKKGSHEQYF TGTGCCACCAGCACCAAAAAGGGATCCCACGAGCAGTACTTC
TRBD1 TRBJ1-2 TRBV30 - CAWGKRLTGTYGYTF TGTGCCTGGGGCAAGAGGTTGACAGGGACCTATGGCTACACCTTC